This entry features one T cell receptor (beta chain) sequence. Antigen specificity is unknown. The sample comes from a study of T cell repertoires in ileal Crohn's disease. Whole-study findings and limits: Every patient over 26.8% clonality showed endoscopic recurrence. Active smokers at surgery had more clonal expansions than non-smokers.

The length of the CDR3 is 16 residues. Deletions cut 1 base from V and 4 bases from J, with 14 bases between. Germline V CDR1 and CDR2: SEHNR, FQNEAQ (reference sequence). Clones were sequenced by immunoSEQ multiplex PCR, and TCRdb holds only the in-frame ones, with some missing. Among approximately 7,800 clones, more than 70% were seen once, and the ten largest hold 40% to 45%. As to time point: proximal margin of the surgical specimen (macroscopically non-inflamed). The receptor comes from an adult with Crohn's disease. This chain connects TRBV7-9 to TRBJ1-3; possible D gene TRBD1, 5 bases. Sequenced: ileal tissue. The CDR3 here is CASSLGQPSSGNTIYF. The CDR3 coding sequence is TGTGCCAGCAGCTTAGGACAGCCTAGCTCCGGAAACACCATATATTTT.